This T cell receptor (beta chain) was profiled in a study of OX40 agonist ivuxolimab in advanced cancers. About the investigation overall: The costimulatory receptor OX40 (CD134) was targeted by ivuxolimab, a fully human IgG2 agonistic monoclonal antibody. Peripheral TCRbeta sequencing aimed to test whether ivuxolimab altered TCR sequence diversity and caused clonal T-cell expansion. Among the roughly 50 dose-escalation patients, about 19 had hepatocellular carcinoma, 15 or so melanoma, 9 renal cell carcinoma and 9 head and neck cancer. Patients were allowed to have had prior anti-PD-1, anti-PD-L1 or anti-CTLA-4 therapy, and around 41% of the dose-escalation patients had previously received checkpoint inhibitors. Intravenous ivuxolimab was administered to patients every 2 weeks at six dose levels: 0.01, 0.1, 0.3, 1.5, 3 and 10 mg/kg. A male proportion of approximately 83% and a mean age of 60 years, ranging from about 23 to 79, were recorded for the dose-escalation cohort. The paper describes the monotherapy dose-escalation part (N of about 55 patients) of the phase I trial of ivuxolimab. Partial responses were achieved by three dose-escalation patients, of whom one had hepatocellular carcinoma and two had cutaneous melanoma.

For sequencing of the TCRbeta CDR3 region, genomic DNA was extracted from the sorted cells. TCRbeta CDR3 regions were sequenced using the immunoSEQ Assay. As stored in TCRdb, this immuneACCESS dataset retains in-frame rearrangements with V and J assigned. A fraction of the clones does not appear; measured against another copy, unresolved V genes explain less than half of the discrepancy, and the remainder lacks a known reason. This sample comprises tens of thousands of clones, 65% to 85% of them detected only once. Over 20% of the sample belongs to the ten largest clones. The CDR3 spans 16 residues, from the cysteine through the phenylalanine. The kept DNA is CDR3 alone, 48 bases in frame from the first base. According to the germline V gene (reference sequence), CDR1 reads SGHNT and CDR2 reads YYREEE. The germline V and J ends show losses of 4 bases and 3 bases respectively, and no gene match explains 7 bases of the junction.

What the work shows at the level of the full study, not this receptor alone: Partial responders in the 0.1-3.0 mg/kg groups had among the lowest normalized peripheral clonal expansion, especially among CD8+ T cells. Low levels of normalized T-cell clonal expansion were also seen in some nonresponding patients. Which antigens the clonally expanded peripheral T cells were specific for was not determined. At doses from 0.1 to 3.0 mg/kg, clonal expansion was seen in both CD4+ and CD8+ blood T cells between baseline and week 6. After ivuxolimab, expanded clones were on average more numerous among CD8+ T cells than among CD4+ T cells.

With respect to this clone: Its specific antigen is unknown. No per-base quality is available; no much larger clone lies one base away.

The trial excluded patients who had a history of autoimmune disease or were on systemic immunosuppression. Peripheral blood for TCR sequencing was drawn from every dose cohort at baseline, at cycle 4 day 1 and at cycle 7 day 1. The samples were taken from a phase I, first-in-human, multicenter, open-label dose-escalation trial of ivuxolimab. Adults with locally advanced or metastatic melanoma, renal cell, hepatocellular, or head and neck squamous cell carcinoma were enrolled in the trial. Before TCR sequencing, CD4+ and CD8+ T cells were separately sorted from peripheral blood. This receptor was taken from an adult with an advanced solid tumor such as melanoma, head and neck, liver or kidney cancer. Sequenced material: CD4+ or CD8+ T cells sorted from blood, taken in a trial of the OX40 agonist ivuxolimab. The V gene is TRBV5-4 and the J gene is TRBJ2-3; 11 central bases correspond to TRBD2. The nucleotide sequence reads as follows: TGTGCCAGCAGCGACATAGCGGGAGGGTCGACAGATACGCAGTATTTT. Its amino acids are CASSDIAGGSTDTQYF.